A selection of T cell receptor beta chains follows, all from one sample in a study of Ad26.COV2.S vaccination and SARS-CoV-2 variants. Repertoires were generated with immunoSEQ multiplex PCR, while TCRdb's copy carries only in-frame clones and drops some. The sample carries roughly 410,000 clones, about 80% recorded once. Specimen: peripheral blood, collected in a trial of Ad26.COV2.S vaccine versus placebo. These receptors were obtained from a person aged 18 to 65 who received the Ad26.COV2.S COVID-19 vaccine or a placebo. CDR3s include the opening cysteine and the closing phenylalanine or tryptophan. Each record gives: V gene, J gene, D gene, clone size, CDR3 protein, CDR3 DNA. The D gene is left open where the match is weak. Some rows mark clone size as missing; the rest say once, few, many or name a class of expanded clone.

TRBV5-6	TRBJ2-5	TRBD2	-	CASSLKIAGGYQETQYF	TGTGCCAGCAGCTTGAAGATAGCGGGGGGCTACCAAGAGACCCAGTACTTC
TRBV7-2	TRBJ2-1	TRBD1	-	CASSPGQLYNEQFF	TGTGCCAGCAGCCCGGGACAGCTATACAATGAGCAGTTCTTC
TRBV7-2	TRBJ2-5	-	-	CASSLAQGLMQTQYF	TGTGCCAGCAGCTTAGCGCAGGGCCTCATGCAGACCCAGTACTTC
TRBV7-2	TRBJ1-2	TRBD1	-	CASSPTGTGFYGYTF	TGTGCCAGCAGCCCGACAGGGACGGGCTTCTATGGCTACACCTTC
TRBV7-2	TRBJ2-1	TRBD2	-	CASRLSGGAGNEQFF	TGTGCCAGCAGACTGAGCGGGGGGGCAGGAAATGAGCAGTTCTTC
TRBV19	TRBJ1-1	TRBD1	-	CASSPIRQGGTEAFF	TGTGCCAGTAGTCCCATCCGACAGGGAGGGACTGAAGCTTTCTTT
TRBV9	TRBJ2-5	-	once	CASSTAVGGKGETQYF	TGTGCCAGCAGCACCGCGGTTGGTGGTAAAGGAGAGACCCAGTACTTC
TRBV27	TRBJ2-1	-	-	CASSLVRGVSDEQFF	TGTGCCAGCAGTCTCGTACGAGGGGTGAGCGATGAGCAGTTCTTC
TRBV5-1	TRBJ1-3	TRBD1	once	CASSLEGGLAGNTIYF	TGCGCCAGCAGCTTGGAAGGGGGCCTAGCTGGAAACACCATATATTTT
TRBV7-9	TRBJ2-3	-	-	CASSLAGRLTDTQYF	TGTGCCAGCAGCCTAGCTGGGCGCCTCACAGATACGCAGTATTTT
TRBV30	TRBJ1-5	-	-	CAWSLTSVEPQHF	TGTGCCTGGAGCCTGACTTCTGTGGAGCCCCAGCATTTT
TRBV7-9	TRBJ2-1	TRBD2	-	CASSSPRGAGGYNEQFF	TGTGCCAGCAGCTCCCCCCGTGGAGCGGGAGGGTACAATGAGCAGTTCTTC
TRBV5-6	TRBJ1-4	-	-	CASSLAGTGRLLNEKLFF	TGTGCCAGCAGCTTGGCGGGGACCGGACGGCTCCTTAATGAAAAACTGTTTTTT
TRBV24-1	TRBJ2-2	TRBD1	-	CATSDSRKQGARTGELFF	TGTGCCACCAGTGACTCCAGGAAACAGGGGGCGCGGACCGGGGAGCTGTTTTTT
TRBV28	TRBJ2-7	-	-	CASSLGSSYEQYF	TGTGCCAGCAGTTTGGGGTCCTCCTACGAGCAGTACTTC
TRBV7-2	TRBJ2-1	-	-	CASSIQSSYNEQFF	TGTGCCAGCAGCATACAGAGCTCCTACAATGAGCAGTTCTTC
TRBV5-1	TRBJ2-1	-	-	CASSLVSSSTTYNEQFF	TGCGCCAGCAGCTTGGTGTCTAGCTCAACTACCTACAATGAGCAGTTCTTC
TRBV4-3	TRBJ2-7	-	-	CASSQASDGYEQYF	TGCGCCAGCAGCCAAGCTTCGGACGGCTACGAGCAGTACTTC
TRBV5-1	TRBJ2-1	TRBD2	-	CASTFAGGSSYNEQFF	TGCGCCAGCACCTTTGCGGGAGGCAGCTCCTACAATGAGCAGTTCTTC
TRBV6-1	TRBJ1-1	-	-	CASSELGRGRTGGTEAFF	TGTGCCAGCAGTGAGTTGGGGAGGGGCCGCACCGGAGGCACTGAAGCTTTCTTT
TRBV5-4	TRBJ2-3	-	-	CASSGAGSGDTQYF	TGTGCCAGCAGCGGGGCAGGGTCGGGAGATACGCAGTATTTT
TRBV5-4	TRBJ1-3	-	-	CASAKGLSSGNTIYF	TGTGCCAGCGCAAAAGGACTGTCGTCAGGAAACACCATATATTTT
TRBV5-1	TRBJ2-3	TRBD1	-	CASRTRGTPTDTQYF	TGCGCCAGCAGAACCAGGGGGACGCCCACAGATACGCAGTATTTT
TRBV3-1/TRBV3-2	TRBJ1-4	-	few	CASSQTSQKLFF	TGTGCCAGCAGCCAAACATCCCAAAAACTGTTTTTT
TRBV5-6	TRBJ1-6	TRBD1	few	CASSLTGELSPLHF	TGTGCCAGCAGCTTGACAGGGGAGCTTTCACCCCTCCACTTT
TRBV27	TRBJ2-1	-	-	CASSFKANEQFF	TGTGCCAGCAGTTTCAAAGCCAATGAGCAGTTCTTC
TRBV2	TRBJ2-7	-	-	CASTLIRGNEQYF	TGTGCCAGCACCCTGATTAGGGGCAACGAGCAGTACTTC
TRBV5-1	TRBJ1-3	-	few	CASSSAGSGNTIYF	TGCGCCAGCAGCTCTGCGGGGTCAGGAAACACCATATATTTT
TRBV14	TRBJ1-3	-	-	CASSQGWGTGNTIYF	TGTGCCAGCAGCCAAGGCTGGGGGACCGGAAACACCATATATTTT
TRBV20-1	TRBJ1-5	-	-	CSAQGLEPQHF	TGCAGTGCGCAGGGGCTAGAGCCCCAGCATTTT
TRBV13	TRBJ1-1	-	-	CASSTQGNTEAFF	TGTGCCAGCAGCACACAGGGGAACACTGAAGCTTTCTTT
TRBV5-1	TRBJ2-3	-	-	CASSLAEGPTDTQYF	TGCGCCAGCAGCTTGGCCGAGGGACCCACAGATACGCAGTATTTT
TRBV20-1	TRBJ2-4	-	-	CAGQIENIQYF	TGCGCGGGACAGATCGAAAACATTCAGTACTTC
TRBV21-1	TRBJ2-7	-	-	CASSSSSKYEQYF	TGTGCCAGCAGCAGTAGCAGCAAGTACGAGCAGTACTTC
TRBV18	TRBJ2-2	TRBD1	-	CASSPGTVTGELFF	TGTGCCAGCTCACCTGGGACAGTCACCGGGGAGCTGTTTTTT
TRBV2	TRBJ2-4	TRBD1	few	CASSPGGNIQYF	TGTGCCAGCAGTCCAGGGGGCAACATTCAGTACTTC
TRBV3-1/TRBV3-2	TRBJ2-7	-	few	CASSFSAAGYEQYF	TGTGCCAGCAGCTTCTCGGCGGCGGGCTACGAGCAGTACTTC
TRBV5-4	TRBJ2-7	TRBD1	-	CASSFGTGNYEQYF	TGTGCCAGCAGCTTTGGGACAGGGAACTACGAGCAGTACTTC
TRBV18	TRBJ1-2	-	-	CASSNQYGYTF	TGTGCCAGCTCAAACCAGTATGGCTACACCTTC
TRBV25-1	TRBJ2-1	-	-	CASSGWDEQFF	TGTGCCAGCAGTGGTTGGGATGAGCAGTTCTTC
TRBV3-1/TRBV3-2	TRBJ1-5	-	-	CANTGGRILLGGQPQHF	TGTGCCAACACGGGGGGACGGATCCTACTTGGGGGGCAGCCCCAGCATTTT
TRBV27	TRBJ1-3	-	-	CASSLDREPGNTIYF	TGTGCCAGCAGTCTCGACAGAGAGCCTGGAAACACCATATATTTT
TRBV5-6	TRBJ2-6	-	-	CASSFQGSGANVLTF	TGTGCCAGCAGCTTTCAGGGCTCTGGGGCCAACGTCCTGACTTTC
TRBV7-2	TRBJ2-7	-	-	CASSPRTVSYEQYF	TGTGCCAGCAGCCCACGGACAGTCTCCTACGAGCAGTACTTC
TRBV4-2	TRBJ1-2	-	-	CASSQGTSYGYTF	TGTGCCAGCAGCCAAGGGACCTCCTATGGCTACACCTTC
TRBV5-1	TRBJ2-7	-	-	CASSPGLSYEQYF	TGCGCCAGCAGCCCGGGACTTTCCTACGAGCAGTACTTC
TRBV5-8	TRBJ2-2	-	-	CASSLQGSNTGELFF	TGTGCCAGCAGCTTGCAGGGGTCGAACACCGGGGAGCTGTTTTTT
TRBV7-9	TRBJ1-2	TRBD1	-	CASGDRERVYGYTF	TGTGCCAGCGGCGACAGGGAACGGGTCTATGGCTACACCTTC
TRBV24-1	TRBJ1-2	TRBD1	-	CATSHRDRVEGYTF	TGTGCCACCAGTCACCGGGACAGGGTGGAGGGCTACACCTTC
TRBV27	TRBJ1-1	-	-	CASSFEGRTEAFF	TGTGCCAGCAGTTTTGAGGGGCGGACTGAAGCTTTCTTT
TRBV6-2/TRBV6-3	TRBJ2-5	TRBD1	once	CASSGTGAQKTQYF	TGTGCCAGCAGTGGGACAGGGGCGCAGAAGACCCAGTACTTC
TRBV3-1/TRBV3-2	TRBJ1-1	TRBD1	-	CASSPGQILNTEAFF	TGTGCCAGCAGTCCGGGACAGATATTGAACACTGAAGCTTTCTTT